This T cell receptor (beta chain) was obtained from a study of blood T cells in healthy people across ages. This clonotype was recorded a few times. For the second PCR, which ran for about 6 to 11 cycles, a sample-barcoded 5' primer and a J-beta primer mix were used. TCRdb ran MiXCR on the 5' RACE reads and lists one entry per CDR3 protein. The sample carries 500,000 to 600,000 distinct CDR3 sequences, 25% to 30% recorded once. Germline V gene sequence: CDR1 DFQATT, CDR2 SNEGSKA (reference sequence). There are 16 residues in the CDR3. V lost 0 bases to trimming and J lost 1 base, with 15 bases between them. With each sample, at least 5 micrograms of total RNA were extracted.

The source of this sequence is a woman in her 70s in good health. The chain joins TRBV20-1 to TRBJ2-5; weak D call: TRBD2 (5 bases). The sample consisted of blood. Here the CDR3 reads CSARDMAVRVQETQYF. The DNA for the CDR3 is TGCAGTGCTAGAGATATGGCGGTGAGGGTCCAAGAGACCCAGTACTTC.